The entry below describes one T cell receptor (beta chain). This sample stems from a study of control samples from healthy donors and cancer patients. V lost 3 bases to trimming and J lost 4 bases; unmatched junction nucleotides: 8. The CDR3 sequence is 16 residues long. The germline V gene encodes CDR1 MNHEY and CDR2 SVGAGI. TCRdb keeps only in-frame clones here, not all; method: immunoSEQ multiplex PCR. The data contain roughly 200,000 clones, approximately 95% of them singletons. Sequencing was performed on blood. The TCR comes from a young man in good health. The V gene is TRBV6-5, the J gene TRBJ1-2, with 10 bases that match TRBD1. CDR3 DNA sequence: TGTGCCAGCAGTTATATTAGGACAGGGGGGAGCTATGGCTACACCTTC. Its translation: CASSYIRTGGSYGYTF.